The 3 T cell receptor beta chains reported below all come from one sample, sequenced in a study of Graves' ophthalmopathy and Graves' hyperthyroidism. RNA transcripts yielded amplified TCR beta CDR3 regions. First-round RT-PCR employed HTBI primers, with a second-round multiplex PCR after it. TCRdb re-called the multiplex PCR reads with MiXCR, one entry per CDR3 protein. The sample holds about 500,000 distinct CDR3 sequences, 35% to 45% seen once. The sequencing input was peripheral blood or thyroid tissue (not recorded which). The source is an adult man with Graves' hyperthyroidism.

In its sample, this clonotype was seen many times. V usage is TRBV9 and J usage is TRBJ2-7; 9 bases are shared with TRBD2. The CDR3 runs to 16 residues. The J segment lost 3 bases and the V segment lost 0 bases, leaving 7 bases of the junction unmatched. Germline loops: CDR1 SGDLS, CDR2 YYNGEE. The CDR3 loop is CASSVGGAGGFYEQYF. The CDR3 nucleotides read TGTGCCAGCAGCGTAGGGGGAGCGGGAGGCTTCTACGAGCAGTACTTC.

V is TRBV5-1 and J is TRBJ1-1, with D possibly matching TRBD1 (5 bases). The CDR3 has 14 residues. CDR1 and CDR2 (germline): SGHRS, YFSETQ. V lost 4 bases to trimming and J lost 7 bases, with 17 bases between them. The CDR3 region has the DNA TGCGCCAGCAGCATGGACATAAGATACAATGAAGCTTTCTTT. It codes for CASSMDIRYNEAFF. Based on the CDR3 plus reference TRBV5-1 and TRBJ1-1, the full variable domain is KAGVTQTPRYLIKTRGQQVTLSCSPISGHRSVSWYQQTPGQGLQFLFEYFSETQRNKGNFPGRFSGRQFSNSRSEMNVSTLELGDSALYLCASSMDIRYNEAFFGQGTRLTVV.

The chain couples TRBV6-5 to TRBJ2-5; the match to TRBD1 covers 10 bases. CDR3 length equals 13 residues. J gave up 4 bases and V 11 bases, and 7 bases lay outside the gene matches. Germline-derived CDR1 and CDR2 are MNHEY and SVGAGI. In DNA, the CDR3 is TGTGCCGGTTCGGACAGGGGGGTAGAGACCCAGTACTTC. Translating gives CAGSDRGVETQYF.